Detailed here is one T cell receptor beta chain. The antigen is undetermined. The data originate from a study of post-analysis software for immune sequencing data. Findings and caveats of the study: The five TRBV segments detected at higher frequency in patients than in controls included TRBV5-6, TRBV5-1 and TRBV20-1.

Included in the TCR beta cDNA libraries were unique molecular identifiers. TCRdb reanalysed the PCR reads using MiXCR and keeps one entry per CDR3 protein. The sample shows more than 500,000 distinct CDR3 sequences, around 34% of them seen only once. V lost 5 bases, J lost 4 bases, and 14 bases lay in between. The CDR3 is 14 amino acids. CDR1 SGHDN and CDR2 FVKESK come from the germline V gene. Sequencing was carried out using blood. This receptor was taken from a girl aged 2-17 years with multiple sclerosis. This chain links TRBV14 with TRBJ1-1; possible D gene TRBD1, 6 bases. In nucleotides, the CDR3 is TGTGCCAGCAGCGAAAGCTGGGGGGCCACTGAAGCTTTCTTT. Translating gives CASSESWGATEAFF.